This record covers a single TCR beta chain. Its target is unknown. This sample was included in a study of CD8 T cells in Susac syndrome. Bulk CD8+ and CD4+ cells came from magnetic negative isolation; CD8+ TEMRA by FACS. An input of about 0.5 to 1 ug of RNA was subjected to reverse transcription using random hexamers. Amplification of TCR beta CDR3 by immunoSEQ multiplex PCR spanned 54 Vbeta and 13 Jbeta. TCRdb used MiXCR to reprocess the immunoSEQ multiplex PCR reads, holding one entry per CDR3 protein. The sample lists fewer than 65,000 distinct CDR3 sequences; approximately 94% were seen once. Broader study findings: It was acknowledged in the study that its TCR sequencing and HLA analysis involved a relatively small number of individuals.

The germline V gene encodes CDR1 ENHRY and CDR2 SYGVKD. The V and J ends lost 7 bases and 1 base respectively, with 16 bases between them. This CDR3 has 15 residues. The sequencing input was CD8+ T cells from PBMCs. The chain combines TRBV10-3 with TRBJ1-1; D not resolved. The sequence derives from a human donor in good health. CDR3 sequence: CAIKAGSDANTEAFF. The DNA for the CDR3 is TGTGCCATCAAAGCTGGGTCAGATGCGAACACTGAAGCTTTCTTT.